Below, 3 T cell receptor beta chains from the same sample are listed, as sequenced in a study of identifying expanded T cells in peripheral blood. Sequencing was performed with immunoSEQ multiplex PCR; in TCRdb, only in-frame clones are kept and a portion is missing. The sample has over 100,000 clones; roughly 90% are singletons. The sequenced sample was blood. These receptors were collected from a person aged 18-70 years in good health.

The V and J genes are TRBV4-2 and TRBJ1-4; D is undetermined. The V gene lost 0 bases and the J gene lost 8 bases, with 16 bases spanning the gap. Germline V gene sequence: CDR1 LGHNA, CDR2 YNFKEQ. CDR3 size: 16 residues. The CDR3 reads CASSQDPGNNREKLFF. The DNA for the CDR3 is TGTGCCAGCAGCCAAGATCCCGGCAATAATCGGGAAAAACTGTTTTTT.

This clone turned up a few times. The CDR3 bases are TGCGCCAGCAGTGAGCGGCAGGCCAATGAGCAGTTCTTC. Protein product: CASSERQANEQFF. The chain is built from TRBV10-1 and TRBJ2-1; D remains ambiguous. Germline V CDR1 and CDR2: WNHNN, SYGVQD (reference sequence). The CDR3 runs 13 residues. The V and J ends lost 2 bases and 6 bases respectively, with 8 bases between them.

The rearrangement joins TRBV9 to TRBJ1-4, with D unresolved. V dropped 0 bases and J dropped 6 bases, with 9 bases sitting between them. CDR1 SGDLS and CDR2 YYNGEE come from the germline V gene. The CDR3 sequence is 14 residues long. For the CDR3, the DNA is TGTGCCAGCAGCGTAGGGGGTGATGATGAAAAACTGTTTTTT. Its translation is CASSVGGDDEKLFF.